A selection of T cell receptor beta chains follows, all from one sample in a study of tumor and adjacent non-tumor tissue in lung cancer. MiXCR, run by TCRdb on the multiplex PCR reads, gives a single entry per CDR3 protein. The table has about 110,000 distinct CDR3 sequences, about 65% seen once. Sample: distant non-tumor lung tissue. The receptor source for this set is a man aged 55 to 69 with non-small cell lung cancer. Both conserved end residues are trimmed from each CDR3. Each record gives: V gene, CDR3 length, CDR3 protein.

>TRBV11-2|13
ASSLETQGVYDQH
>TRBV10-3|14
AISAGASGGSGTQY
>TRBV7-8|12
ASSPEWRGDEQF
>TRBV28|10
ASRPEHHGYT
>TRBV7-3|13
ASSGTGADTGEPF
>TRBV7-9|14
ASSPGEWDAIEKLF
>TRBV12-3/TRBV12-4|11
ASDRYSNQPQH
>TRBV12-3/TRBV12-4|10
SSSSDPGPQH
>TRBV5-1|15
ASSLGHSGGTGYGYI
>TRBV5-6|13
ANSLYDRDYNEQF
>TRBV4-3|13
ASNQAQGPAYERY
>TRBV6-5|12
ASSYQDGKYGYT
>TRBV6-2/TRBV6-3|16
ASSYPRTGGRGLIRAI
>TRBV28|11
ASSGVRGQPQH
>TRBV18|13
ASSPAGTGFNEQF
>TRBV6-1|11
ASGAGLAGELF
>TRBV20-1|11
SASAQGVDGYT
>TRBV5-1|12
ASSMETGRDEQF
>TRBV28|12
ASRGGGSSYEQY
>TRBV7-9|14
ASSPGQGGTNTEAF
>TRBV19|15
ASSTTALWSGANVLT
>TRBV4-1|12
AISQGASDQPQH
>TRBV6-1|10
ASRGGNDEQF
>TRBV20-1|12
SVKPEMGIREQY
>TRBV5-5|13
ASTGTVSIYSPLH
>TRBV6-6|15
ASSARQGARAKDIQY
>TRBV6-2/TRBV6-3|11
ASSYRDNTEAF
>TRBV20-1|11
SATRDSNQPQY
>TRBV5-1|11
ASSPDLLGTQY
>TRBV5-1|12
ASSYIRGVTEAF
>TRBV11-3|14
ASSSLGGGRRYEQF
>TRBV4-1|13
ARGDTRQVSYEQY
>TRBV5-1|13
ASSLGGGLYNEQF
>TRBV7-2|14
ASSSAGISITDTQY
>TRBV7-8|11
ASTSVPGDTQY
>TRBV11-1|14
AGSFGGSSGANALT
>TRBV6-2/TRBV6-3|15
ASSLASLTSGRKTQY